This TCR beta chain emerged from a study of cytomegalovirus exposure and HLA in healthy donors. Study-wide findings and caveats: A later look showed TCR association rates differing by HLA locus, highest for DRB1 and lowest for HLA-C.

PCR used 60 Vbeta primers and 13 Jbeta primers. The table came from immunoSEQ multiplex PCR; TCRdb's copy has only in-frame clones and leaves some out. This table has a few hundred thousand clones, around nine tenths appearing once. As for this clone: Its antigen is not identified.

This CDR3 spans 15 amino acids. The germline V gene has CDR1 SGHNT and CDR2 YYREEE (reference sequence). The V end was cut by 0 bases, the J end by 0 bases, with 10 bases between. This TCR was sampled from a young woman in good health and CMV-seronegative. The chain links TRBV5-4 to TRBJ2-7, with D possibly TRBD2 on 7 matching bases. The sample was PBMCs. The DNA for the CDR3 is TGTGCCAGCAGCTTGGGGGGGGGCAACTCCTACGAGCAGTACTTC. Its translation is CASSLGGGNSYEQYF. Based on the CDR3 plus reference TRBV5-4 and TRBJ2-7, the full variable domain is ETGVTQSPTHLIKTRGQQVTLRCSSQSGHNTVSWYQQALGQGPQFIFQYYREEENGRGNFPPRFSGLQFPNYSSELNVNALELDDSALYLCASSLGGGNSYEQYFGPGTRLTVT.